Following are 22 T cell receptor beta chains from one sample sequenced in a study of technical replicates of blood from a handful of donors. Produced via immunoSEQ multiplex PCR; TCRdb's table is partial and in-frame only. The repertoire holds some 54,000 clones, with approximately 92% as singletons. The sequenced material came from PBMCs. Source of these receptors: a human donor in good health. Some clones in this sample may be carry-over from other donors' samples.

The chain employs TRBV25-1 and TRBJ2-7; the D gene is possibly TRBD2 (5 bases). The CDR3 contains 11 residues. V lost 4 bases, J lost 6 bases, and 7 bases lay in between. Germline CDR1 is MGHDK and CDR2 is SYGVNS. The chain's CDR3 is CASSALVEQYF. The DNA for the CDR3 is TGTGCCAGCAGTGCACTAGTCGAGCAGTACTTC.

The chain has TRBV4-3 and TRBJ2-2; the D is unclear. The V end lost 0 bases, the J end lost 5 bases, and 4 bases lay between the germline ends. From germline, CDR1 is LGHNA and CDR2 YSLEER. The CDR3 is 13 amino acids. The CDR3: CASSQDRTGELFF. The CDR3 DNA is TGCGCCAGCAGCCAAGATAGAACCGGGGAGCTGTTTTTT.

This chain joins TRBV19 and TRBJ2-3, with 9 bases identical to TRBD1. After removal of 5 bases from V and 2 bases from J, the junction contained 5 bases not matched to a gene. This CDR3 has 15 amino acids. Germline CDR1 is LNHDA and CDR2 is SQIVND (reference sequence). The CDR3 sequence is CASSEGQGHTDTQYF. The CDR3 DNA sequence: TGTGCCAGTAGTGAGGGACAGGGACACACAGATACGCAGTATTTT.

As regards this clone: Other DNA variants within this sample encode the same CDR3. The chain couples TRBV4-1 to TRBJ2-3; the match to TRBD1 covers 7 bases. Germline assignment: CDR1 MGHRA and CDR2 YSYEKL. This CDR3 spans 13 amino acids. The V segment lost 4 bases and the J segment 3 bases; nucleotides outside the gene matches: 1. Written as DNA, the CDR3 is TGCGCCAGCAGCCCAGGGGGAACAGATACGCAGTATTTT. Amino acid sequence: CASSPGGTDTQYF.

The chain couples TRBV9 to TRBJ1-6; weak D call: TRBD1 (5 bases). The CDR3 loop spans 16 amino acids. The germline gives CDR1 SGDLS, CDR2 YYNGEE. V was shortened by 3 bases and J by 7 bases, with 17 bases between the two germline ends. The CDR3 protein is CASSAEGRGLNSPLHF. CDR3 nucleotides: TGTGCCAGCAGCGCCGAAGGCCGGGGACTCAATTCACCCCTCCACTTT. Looking up the rest from reference TRBV9 and TRBJ1-6 gives the full variable domain: DSGVTQTPKHLITATGQRVTLRCSPRSGDLSVYWYQQSLDQGLQFLIQYYNGEERAKGNILERFSAQQFPDLHSELNLSSLELGDSALYFCASSAEGRGLNSPLHFGNGTRLTVT.

In DNA, the CDR3 is TGTGCCAGCAGCCCGGGACAGGGGGCCCTCAATGAGCAGTTCTTC. Translating it yields CASSPGQGALNEQFF. The chain joins TRBV6-5 to TRBJ2-1, with 12 bases fitting TRBD1. This CDR3 contains 15 residues. After removal of 6 bases from V and 6 bases from J, the junction contained 6 bases not matched to a gene. Germline CDR1 MNHEY, CDR2 SVGAGI.

V usage is TRBV7-2 and J usage is TRBJ2-6, with 8 bases matching TRBD1. CDR1 and CDR2 from the germline V gene are SGHTA and FQGNSA. J gave up 0 bases and V 8 bases, and 6 bases lay outside the gene matches. This CDR3 spans 16 amino acids. The CDR3 region is CASGQGHFSGANVLTF. CDR3 bases: TGTGCCAGCGGACAGGGACATTTCTCTGGGGCCAACGTCCTGACTTTC.

J is TRBJ2-7 and V is TRBV6-5; possible D gene TRBD2, 6 bases. The ends were cut back, 6 bases at V and 0 bases at J, with 9 bases in the middle. This CDR3 contains 13 residues. CDR1 is MNHEY and CDR2 is SVGAGI in the germline V gene. The CDR3, as DNA: TGTGCCAGCAGGGGGCGGGGCTCCTACGAGCAGTACTTC. Its translation is CASRGRGSYEQYF.

The chain recombines TRBV5-1 with TRBJ2-5, with D possibly matching TRBD1 (6 bases). V lost 5 bases and J 4 bases, leaving 18 bases between the germline ends. Looked up from germline, CDR1 is SGHRS and CDR2 is YFSETQ. The CDR3 is 15 amino acids. CDR3 in DNA: TGCGCCAGCAGTCTTGGGGGCCCCGGCCCAGAGACCCAGTACTTC. As protein: CASSLGGPGPETQYF.

CDR3 bases: TGTGCCAGCAGCACCGGTGGGGGCCAGCCCCAGCATTTT. Translating it yields CASSTGGGQPQHF. This chain joins TRBV5-6 and TRBJ1-5; possibly TRBD1 for D (6 bases). V was cut by 4 bases and J by 7 bases, with 12 bases left in between. There are 13 residues in the CDR3. Germline-derived CDR1 and CDR2 are SGHDT and YYEEEE.

The gene calls are TRBV20-1 and TRBJ2-7; D remains unclear. The CDR3 length is 11 residues. CDR1 and CDR2 from the germline V gene are DFQATT and SNEGSKA (reference sequence). The germline V and J ends were trimmed by 0 bases and 4 bases, with 4 bases remaining between them. The CDR3 reads CSARDGYEQYF. CDR3 nucleotide sequence: TGCAGTGCTAGAGACGGGTACGAGCAGTACTTC.

The CDR3 protein is CASSLSSDTQYF. The CDR3, as DNA: TGTGCCAGCAGCTTATCCTCAGATACGCAGTATTTT. This chain joins TRBV7-6 and TRBJ2-3; D call uncertain. The V end lost 2 bases, the J end lost 4 bases, and 4 bases lay between the germline ends. Germline V gene sequence: CDR1 SGHVS, CDR2 FNYEAQ. This CDR3 is 12 amino acids long.

This chain connects TRBV6-5 to TRBJ2-2; 9 bases agree with TRBD1. This CDR3 has 15 amino acids. Trimming cost V 6 bases and J 2 bases; bases outside gene matches: 4. The germline CDR1 and CDR2 sequences are MNHEY and SVGAGI. The CDR3 is CASRTGQGNTGELFF. CDR3 in DNA: TGTGCCAGCAGAACGGGACAGGGCAACACCGGGGAGCTGTTTTTT.

The chain carries TRBV6-5 and TRBJ2-7, with 8 bases matching TRBD2. The V gene end was trimmed by 3 bases and the J gene end by 4 bases; junction bases not matched to a gene: 11. Germline V gene data show CDR1 as MNHEY and CDR2 as SVGAGI. The CDR3 has 16 residues. The CDR3 DNA follows: TGTGCCAGCAGTTATTCCGGACTAGCCGAGGAATACGAGCAGTACTTC. Its translation: CASSYSGLAEEYEQYF.

The chain links TRBV4-1 to TRBJ2-1; D is uncertain. The germline V and J ends were trimmed by 0 bases and 0 bases, with 9 bases remaining between them. The CDR3 sequence is 16 residues long. The germline V gene has CDR1 MGHRA and CDR2 YSYEKL. CDR3 coding DNA: TGCGCCAGCAGCCAAGATGACTTTAGCTCCTACAATGAGCAGTTCTTC. Its protein product is CASSQDDFSSYNEQFF.

V usage is TRBV19 and J usage is TRBJ1-2; 9 bases are shared with TRBD1. V dropped 6 bases and J dropped 4; count of bases not matched to a gene: 9. The germline CDR1 and CDR2 sequences are LNHDA and SQIVND (reference sequence). The CDR3 runs 15 residues. The CDR3 DNA is TGTGCCAGTAGCCTTAAGACAGGGGGATCCTATGGCTACACCTTC. It codes for CASSLKTGGSYGYTF. Together with reference TRBV19 and TRBJ1-2, the CDR3 gives the full variable domain: DGGITQSPKYLFRKEGQNVTLSCEQNLNHDAMYWYRQDPGQGLRLIYYSQIVNDFQKGDIAEGYSVSREKKESFPLTVTSAQKNPTAFYLCASSLKTGGSYGYTFGSGTRLTVV.

The V gene is TRBV5-4, the J gene TRBJ1-2; TRBD1 might be the D (5 bases). The germline CDR1 and CDR2 sequences are SGHNT and YYREEE (reference sequence). The V and J ends lost 2 bases and 8 bases respectively, with 13 bases between them. This CDR3 is built from 13 residues. CDR3 region: CASSFVQGGGYTF. The CDR3 nucleotides are TGTGCCAGCAGCTTCGTTCAGGGAGGCGGCTACACCTTC.

J is TRBJ1-4 and V is TRBV5-1, with unresolved D. Germline V gene data show CDR1 as SGHRS and CDR2 as YFSETQ. The ends were cut back, 6 bases at V and 4 bases at J, with 16 bases in the middle. CDR3 length: 15 amino acids. The CDR3: CASTHTRAGNEKLFF. The CDR3 DNA sequence: TGCGCCAGCACCCACACGCGGGCTGGTAATGAAAAACTGTTTTTT.

The V gene is TRBV4-2, the J gene TRBJ2-5; the match to TRBD2 covers 8 bases. V gave up 5 bases and J gave up 0 bases; unmatched junction bases: 8. In germline, CDR1 is LGHNA, CDR2 YNFKEQ. CDR3 length equals 16 residues. CDR3 protein: CASSLVLAGYQETQYF. In DNA, the CDR3 is TGTGCCAGCAGCTTGGTTTTAGCGGGGTACCAAGAGACCCAGTACTTC.

V and J are TRBV5-1 and TRBJ2-1, with 7 positions matching TRBD2. Looked up from germline, CDR1 is SGHRS and CDR2 is YFSETQ. Unmatched junction bases numbered 8, after V lost 7 bases and J lost 7 bases. CDR3 length: 13 residues. Here the CDR3 reads CASCNGGRNEQFF. CDR3 DNA sequence: TGCGCCAGCTGCAACGGGGGGAGGAATGAGCAGTTCTTC.

This clone was counted once. The gene calls are TRBV16 and TRBJ2-7; D gene uncertain. Germline lookup yields CDR1 KGHSY and CDR2 FQNENV. The V end was cut by 1 base, the J end by 4 bases, with 8 bases between. This CDR3 contains 13 residues. The DNA of the CDR3 is TGTGCCAGCAGCCAATTCTCAGATTACGAGCAGTACTTC. Protein sequence: CASSQFSDYEQYF.

This chain links TRBV10-3 with TRBJ2-7; TRBD2 might be the D (6 bases). This CDR3 has 15 residues. Trimming took 3 bases from V and 1 from J, leaving 13 bases between them. CDR1 is ENHRY, CDR2 SYGVKD, per germline. Here the CDR3 reads CAISDPGRRSYEQYF. The CDR3 DNA reads as TGTGCCATCAGTGACCCCGGGAGAAGATCCTACGAGCAGTACTTC.